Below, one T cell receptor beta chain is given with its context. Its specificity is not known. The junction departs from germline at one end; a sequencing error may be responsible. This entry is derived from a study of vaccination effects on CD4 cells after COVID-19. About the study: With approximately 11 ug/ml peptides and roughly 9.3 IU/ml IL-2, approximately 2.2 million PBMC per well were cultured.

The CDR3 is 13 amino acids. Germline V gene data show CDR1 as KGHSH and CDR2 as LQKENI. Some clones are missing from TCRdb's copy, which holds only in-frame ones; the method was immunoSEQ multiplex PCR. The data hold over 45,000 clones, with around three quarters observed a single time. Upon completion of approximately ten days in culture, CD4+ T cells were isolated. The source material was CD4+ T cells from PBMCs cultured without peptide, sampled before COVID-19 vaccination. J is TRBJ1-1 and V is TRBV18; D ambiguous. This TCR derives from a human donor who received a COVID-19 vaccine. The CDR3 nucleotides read TGTGCCAGCTCACCCAGACCGAACGCTGAAGCTTTCTTT. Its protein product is CASSPRPNAEAFF.